The present T cell receptor (beta chain) was sequenced within a study of T cells in Graves' hyperthyroidism and ophthalmopathy. Germline assignment: CDR1 KGHDR and CDR2 SFDVKD. The CDR3 spans 15 residues. V was cut by 4 bases and J by 6 bases, with 15 bases left in between. Of note for this clonotype: The antigen is undetermined.

Study-level points and caveats: Stable hyperthyroidism and ophthalmopathy were separated using 13 V-J signatures. Progression to ophthalmopathy was predicted a median of 6.5 months early. In the blood, most expanded thyroid clonotypes above 0.001 appeared as well.

A lack of ophthalmopathy progression within 18 months defined stable Graves' hyperthyroidism. RNA transcripts yielded amplified TCR beta CDR3 regions. The TCR CDR3 was amplified in a first-round RT-PCR using the HTBI primer set. TCRdb itself ran the multiplex PCR reads through MiXCR, one entry per CDR3 protein. Among 550,000 to 600,000 distinct CDR3 sequences listed, around 17% were seen once. This rearrangement joins TRBV24-1 to TRBJ2-1, with a possible D match to TRBD1 (6 bases). This TCR derives from a woman under 30 with Graves' hyperthyroidism. Specimen: blood. For the CDR3, the DNA is TGTGCCACCAGTGACCTACAACAGGGTTTCAATGAGCAGTTCTTC. Its translation: CATSDLQQGFNEQFF.